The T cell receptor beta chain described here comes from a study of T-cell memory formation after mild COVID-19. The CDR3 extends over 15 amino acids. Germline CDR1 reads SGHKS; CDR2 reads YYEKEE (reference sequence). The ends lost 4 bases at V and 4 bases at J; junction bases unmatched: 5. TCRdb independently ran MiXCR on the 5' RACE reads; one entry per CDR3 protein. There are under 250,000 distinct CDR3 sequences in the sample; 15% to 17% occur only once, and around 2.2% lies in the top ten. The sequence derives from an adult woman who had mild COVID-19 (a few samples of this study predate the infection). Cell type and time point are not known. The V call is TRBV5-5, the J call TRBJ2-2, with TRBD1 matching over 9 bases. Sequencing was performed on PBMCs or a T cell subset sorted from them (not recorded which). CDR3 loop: CASSVGQGFTGELFF. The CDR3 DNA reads TGTGCCAGCAGCGTGGGACAGGGATTCACCGGGGAGCTGTTTTTT.